The source of this T cell receptor (beta chain) is a study of control samples from healthy donors and cancer patients. TCRdb's table, derived via immunoSEQ multiplex PCR, lists solely in-frame clones and lacks some. The data contain fewer than 250,000 clones, about 90% of them seen just once; the ten biggest clones take up around 1.9%. CDR3 length: 12 residues. V was trimmed by 6 bases and J by 13 bases, leaving 16 bases between them. The sequencing sample was made of blood. This chain joins TRBV12-3 or TRBV12-4 and TRBJ1-3, with D tentatively TRBD1 (6 bases). This receptor was taken from a man younger than 40 in good health. The CDR3 DNA sequence: TGTGCCAGCAGAACCGGGACAAAAACGATATATTTT. Its translation: CASRTGTKTIYF.